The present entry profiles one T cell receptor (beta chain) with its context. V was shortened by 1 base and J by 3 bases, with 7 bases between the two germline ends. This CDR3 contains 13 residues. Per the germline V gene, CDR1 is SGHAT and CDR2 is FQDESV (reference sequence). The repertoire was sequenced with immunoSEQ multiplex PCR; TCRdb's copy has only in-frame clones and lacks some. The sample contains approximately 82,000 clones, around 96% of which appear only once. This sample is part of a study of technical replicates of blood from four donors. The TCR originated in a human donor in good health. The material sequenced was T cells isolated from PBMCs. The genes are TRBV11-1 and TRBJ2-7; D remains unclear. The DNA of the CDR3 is TGTGCCAGCAGCTTAGGCAGGTTCTACGAGCAGTACTTC. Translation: CASSLGRFYEQYF.